Reported below is one T cell receptor beta chain. The sample comes from a study of molecular identifiers for immune sequencing clone quantification. For the study at large: Sequencing covered four of five parts into which replicate RNA from about 21,000 or 97,000 naive CD8 cells was split.

TCRdb reanalysed the PCR reads using MiXCR and keeps one entry per CDR3 protein. This table holds about 320,000 distinct CDR3 sequences, about 22% found once. The germline V gene encodes CDR1 SEHNR and CDR2 FQNEAQ (reference sequence). Trimming removed 6 bases at V and 2 bases at J, with 11 bases between. The CDR3 consists of 14 residues. The authors sorted naive CD8 T cells as CD8+CD4-CCR7+CD45RA+. This sequence was found in a human donor in good health. Some libraries in this study had Jurkat cell RNA spiked in. The specimen sequenced was naive CD8+ T cells from blood, with Jurkat cell RNA spiked in. The subset was: FACS-sorted CD8+CD4-CCR7+CD45RA+ naive T cells. The chain is built from TRBV7-9 and TRBJ1-3; D ambiguous. The CDR3, as DNA: TGTGCCAGCAGACCCCCGCAGGCTGGAAACACCATATATTTT. Protein sequence: CASRPPQAGNTIYF.